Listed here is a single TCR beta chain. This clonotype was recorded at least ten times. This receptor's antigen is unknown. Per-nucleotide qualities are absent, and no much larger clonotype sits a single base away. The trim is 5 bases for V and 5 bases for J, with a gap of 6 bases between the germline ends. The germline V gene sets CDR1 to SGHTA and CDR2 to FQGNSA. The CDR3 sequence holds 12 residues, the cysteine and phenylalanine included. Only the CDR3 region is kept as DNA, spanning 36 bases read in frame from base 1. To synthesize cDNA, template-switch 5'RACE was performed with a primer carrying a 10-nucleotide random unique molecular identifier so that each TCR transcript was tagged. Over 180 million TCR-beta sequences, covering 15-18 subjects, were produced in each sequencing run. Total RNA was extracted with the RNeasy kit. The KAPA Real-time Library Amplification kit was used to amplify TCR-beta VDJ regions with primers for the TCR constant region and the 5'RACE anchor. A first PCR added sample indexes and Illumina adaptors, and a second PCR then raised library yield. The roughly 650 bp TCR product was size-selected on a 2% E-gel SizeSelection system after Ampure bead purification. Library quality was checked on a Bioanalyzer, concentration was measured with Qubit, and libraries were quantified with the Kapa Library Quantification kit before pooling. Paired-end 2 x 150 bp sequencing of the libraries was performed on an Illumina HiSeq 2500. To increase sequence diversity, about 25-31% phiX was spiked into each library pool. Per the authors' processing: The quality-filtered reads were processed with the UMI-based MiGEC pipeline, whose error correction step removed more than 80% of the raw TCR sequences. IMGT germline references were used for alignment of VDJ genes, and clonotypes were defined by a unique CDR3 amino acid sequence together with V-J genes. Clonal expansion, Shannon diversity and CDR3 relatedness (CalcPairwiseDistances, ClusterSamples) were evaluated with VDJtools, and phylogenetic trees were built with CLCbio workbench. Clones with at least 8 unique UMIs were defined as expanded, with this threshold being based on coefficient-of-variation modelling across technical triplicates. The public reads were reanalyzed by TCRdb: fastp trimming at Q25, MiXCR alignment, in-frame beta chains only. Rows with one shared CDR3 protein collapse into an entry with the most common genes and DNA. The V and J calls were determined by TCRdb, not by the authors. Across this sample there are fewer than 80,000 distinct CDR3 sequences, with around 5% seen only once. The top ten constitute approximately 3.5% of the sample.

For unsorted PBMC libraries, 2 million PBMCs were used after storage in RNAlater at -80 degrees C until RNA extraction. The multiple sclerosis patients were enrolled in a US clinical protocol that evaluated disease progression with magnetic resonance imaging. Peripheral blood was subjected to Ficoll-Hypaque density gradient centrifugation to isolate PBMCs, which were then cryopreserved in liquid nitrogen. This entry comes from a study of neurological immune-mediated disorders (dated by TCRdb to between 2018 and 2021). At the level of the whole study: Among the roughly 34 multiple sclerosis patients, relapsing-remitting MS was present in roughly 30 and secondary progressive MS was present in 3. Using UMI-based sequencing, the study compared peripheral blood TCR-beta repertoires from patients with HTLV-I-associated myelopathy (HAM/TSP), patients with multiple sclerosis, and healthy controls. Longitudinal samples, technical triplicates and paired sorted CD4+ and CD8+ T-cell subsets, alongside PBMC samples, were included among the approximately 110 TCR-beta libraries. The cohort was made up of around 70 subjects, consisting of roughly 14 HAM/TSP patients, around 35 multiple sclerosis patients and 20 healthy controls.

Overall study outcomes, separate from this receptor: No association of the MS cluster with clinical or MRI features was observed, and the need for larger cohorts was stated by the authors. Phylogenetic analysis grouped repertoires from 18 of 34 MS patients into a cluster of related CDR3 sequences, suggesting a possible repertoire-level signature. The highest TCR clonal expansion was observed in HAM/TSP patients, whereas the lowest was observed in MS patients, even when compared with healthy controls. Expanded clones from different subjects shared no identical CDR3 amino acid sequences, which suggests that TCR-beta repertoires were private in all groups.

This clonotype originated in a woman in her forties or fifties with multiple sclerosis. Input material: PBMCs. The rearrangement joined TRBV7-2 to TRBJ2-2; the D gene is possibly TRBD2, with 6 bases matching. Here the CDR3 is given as CASSGGTGELFF. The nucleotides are TGTGCCAGCAGCGGGGGGACCGGGGAGCTGTTTTTT.